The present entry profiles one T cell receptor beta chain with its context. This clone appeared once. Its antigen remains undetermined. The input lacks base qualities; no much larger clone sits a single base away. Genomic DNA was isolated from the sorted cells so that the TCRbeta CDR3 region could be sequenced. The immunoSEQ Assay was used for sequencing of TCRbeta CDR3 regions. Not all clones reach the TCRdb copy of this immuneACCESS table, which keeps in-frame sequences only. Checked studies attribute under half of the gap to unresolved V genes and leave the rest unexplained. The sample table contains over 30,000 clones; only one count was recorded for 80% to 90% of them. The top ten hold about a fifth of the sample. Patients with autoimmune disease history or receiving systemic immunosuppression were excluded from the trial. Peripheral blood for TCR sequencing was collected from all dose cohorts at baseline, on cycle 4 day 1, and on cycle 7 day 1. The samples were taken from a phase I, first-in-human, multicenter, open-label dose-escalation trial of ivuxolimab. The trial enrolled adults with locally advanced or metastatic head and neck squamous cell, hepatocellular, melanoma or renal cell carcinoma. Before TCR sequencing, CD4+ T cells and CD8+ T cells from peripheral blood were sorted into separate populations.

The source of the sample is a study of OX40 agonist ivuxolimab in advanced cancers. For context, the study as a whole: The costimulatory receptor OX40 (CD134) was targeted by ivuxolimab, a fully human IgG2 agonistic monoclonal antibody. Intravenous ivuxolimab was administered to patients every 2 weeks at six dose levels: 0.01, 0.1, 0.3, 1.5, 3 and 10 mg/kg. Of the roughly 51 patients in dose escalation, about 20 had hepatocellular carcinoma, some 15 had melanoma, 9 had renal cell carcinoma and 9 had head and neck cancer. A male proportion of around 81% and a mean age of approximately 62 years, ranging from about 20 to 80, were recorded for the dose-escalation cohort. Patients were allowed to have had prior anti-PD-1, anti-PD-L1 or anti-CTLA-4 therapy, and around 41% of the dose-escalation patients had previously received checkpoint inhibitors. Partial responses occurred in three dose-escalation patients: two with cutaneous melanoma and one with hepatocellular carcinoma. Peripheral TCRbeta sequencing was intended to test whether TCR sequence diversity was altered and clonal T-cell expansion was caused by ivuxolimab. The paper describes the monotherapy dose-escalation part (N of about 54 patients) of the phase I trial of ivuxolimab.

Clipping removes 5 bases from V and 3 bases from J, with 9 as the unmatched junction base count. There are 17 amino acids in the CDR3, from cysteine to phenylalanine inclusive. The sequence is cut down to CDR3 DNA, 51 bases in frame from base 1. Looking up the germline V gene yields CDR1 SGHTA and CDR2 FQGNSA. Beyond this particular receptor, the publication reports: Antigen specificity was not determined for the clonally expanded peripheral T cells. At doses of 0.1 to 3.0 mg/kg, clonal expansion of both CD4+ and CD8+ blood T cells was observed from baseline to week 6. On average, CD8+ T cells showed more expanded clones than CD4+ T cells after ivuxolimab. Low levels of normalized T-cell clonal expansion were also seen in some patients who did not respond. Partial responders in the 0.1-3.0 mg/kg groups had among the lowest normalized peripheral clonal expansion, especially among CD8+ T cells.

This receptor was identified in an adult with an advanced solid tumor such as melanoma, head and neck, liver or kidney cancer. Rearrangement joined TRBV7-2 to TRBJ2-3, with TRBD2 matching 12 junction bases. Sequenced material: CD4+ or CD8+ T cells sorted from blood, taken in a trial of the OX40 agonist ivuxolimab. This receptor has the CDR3 CASSRPGTSGLTDTQYF. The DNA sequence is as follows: TGTGCCAGCAGCAGGCCCGGGACTAGCGGGCTTACAGATACGCAGTATTTT.